The T cell receptor beta chain described here comes from a study of blood T cell repertoires in COVID-19. Study at large: Acute-phase and convalescent COVID-19 samples originated in the United States, Italy and Spain. The cDNA or gDNA used as material had been derived from T cells, B-cell-depleted T cells, or PBMCs.

Authors' data handling: Estimation of nucleated cell counts relied on the amplification of reference gene primers. This table comes from immunoSEQ multiplex PCR, and its TCRdb copy is limited to in-frame clones, with some not included. That table furnishes V, J and clone size, whereas the DNA furnished D and trimming. The repertoire holds about 160,000 clones, with about 86% as singletons. Looked up from germline, CDR1 is SGHRS and CDR2 is YFSETQ. The length of the CDR3 is 16 residues. Trimming cost V 5 bases and J 3 bases; bases outside gene matches: 9. The J gene is TRBJ1-2, the V gene TRBV5-1; 11 bases match TRBD1. This receptor was obtained from a man between 65 and 80 years old with acute or convalescent COVID-19. Source material: peripheral blood. For the CDR3, the DNA is TGCGCCAGCAGACAGGGACAGGGGGACCCACACTATGGCTACACCTTC. Its protein product is CASRQGQGDPHYGYTF.